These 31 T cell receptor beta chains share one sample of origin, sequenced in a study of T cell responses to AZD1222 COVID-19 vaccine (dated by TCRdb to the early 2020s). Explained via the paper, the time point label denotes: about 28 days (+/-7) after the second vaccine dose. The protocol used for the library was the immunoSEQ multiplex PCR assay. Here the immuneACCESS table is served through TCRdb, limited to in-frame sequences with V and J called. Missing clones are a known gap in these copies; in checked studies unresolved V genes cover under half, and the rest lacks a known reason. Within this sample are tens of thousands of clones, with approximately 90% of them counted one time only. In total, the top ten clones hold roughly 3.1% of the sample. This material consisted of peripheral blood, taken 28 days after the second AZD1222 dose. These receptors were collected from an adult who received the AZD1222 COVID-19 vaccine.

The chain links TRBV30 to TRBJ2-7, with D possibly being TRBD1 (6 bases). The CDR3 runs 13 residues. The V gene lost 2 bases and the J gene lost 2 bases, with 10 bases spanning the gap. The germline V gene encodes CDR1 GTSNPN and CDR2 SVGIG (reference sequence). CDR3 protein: CAWSSGTPYEQYF. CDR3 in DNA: TGTGCCTGGAGTTCCGGGACACCCTACGAGCAGTACTTC.

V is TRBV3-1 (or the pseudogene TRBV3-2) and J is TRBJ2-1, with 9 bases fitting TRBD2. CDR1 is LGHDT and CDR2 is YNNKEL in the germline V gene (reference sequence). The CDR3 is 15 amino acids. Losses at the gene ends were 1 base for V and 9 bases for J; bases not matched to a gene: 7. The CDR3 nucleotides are TGTGCCAGCAGCCAAGGGCGGGGGGGGAATAGTGAGCAGTTCTTC. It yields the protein CASSQGRGGNSEQFF.

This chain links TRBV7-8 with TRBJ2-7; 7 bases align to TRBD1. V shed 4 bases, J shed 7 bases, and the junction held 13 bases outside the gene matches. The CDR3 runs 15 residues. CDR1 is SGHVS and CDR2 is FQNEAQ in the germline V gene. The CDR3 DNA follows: TGTGCCAGCAGCTCCCGGACAGGAAACCTAGTTGAGCAGTACTTC. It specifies CASSSRTGNLVEQYF.

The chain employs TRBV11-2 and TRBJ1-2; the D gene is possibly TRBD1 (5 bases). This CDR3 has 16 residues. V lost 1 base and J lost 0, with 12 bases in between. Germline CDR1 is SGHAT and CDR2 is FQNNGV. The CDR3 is CASSLAPSTANYGYTF. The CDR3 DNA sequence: TGTGCCAGCAGCTTAGCCCCCTCGACAGCTAACTATGGCTACACCTTC. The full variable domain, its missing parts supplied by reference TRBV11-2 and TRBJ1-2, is EAGVAQSPRYKIIEKRQSVAFWCNPISGHATLYWYQQILGQGPKLLIQFQNNGVVDDSQLPKDRFSAERLKGVDSTLKIQPAKLEDSAVYLCASSLAPSTANYGYTFGSGTRLTVV.

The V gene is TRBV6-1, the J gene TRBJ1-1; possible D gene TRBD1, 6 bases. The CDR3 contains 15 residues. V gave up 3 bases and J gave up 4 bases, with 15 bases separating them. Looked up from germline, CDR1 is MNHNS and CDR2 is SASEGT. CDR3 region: CASSERRQVRTEAFF. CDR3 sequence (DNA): TGTGCCAGCAGTGAGCGACGACAGGTCCGCACTGAAGCTTTCTTT.

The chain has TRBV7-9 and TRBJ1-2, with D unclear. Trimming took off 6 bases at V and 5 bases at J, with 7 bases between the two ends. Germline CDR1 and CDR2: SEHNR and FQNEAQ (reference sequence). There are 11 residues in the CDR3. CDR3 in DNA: TGTGCCAGCAGTGCGGGGTATGGCTACACCTTC. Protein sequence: CASSAGYGYTF.

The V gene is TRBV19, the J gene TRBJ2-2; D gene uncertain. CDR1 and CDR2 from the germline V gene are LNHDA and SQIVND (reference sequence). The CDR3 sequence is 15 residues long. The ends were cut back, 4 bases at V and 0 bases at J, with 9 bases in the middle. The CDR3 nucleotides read TGTGCCAGTAGTAGGAGACGGCCGAACACCGGGGAGCTGTTTTTT. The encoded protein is CASSRRRPNTGELFF.

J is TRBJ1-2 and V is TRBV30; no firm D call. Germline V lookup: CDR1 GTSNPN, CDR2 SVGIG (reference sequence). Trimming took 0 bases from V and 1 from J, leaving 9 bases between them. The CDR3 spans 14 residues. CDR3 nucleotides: TGTGCCTGGAGTGTACTCGGCAGTAACTATGGCTACACCTTC. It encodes CAWSVLGSNYGYTF.

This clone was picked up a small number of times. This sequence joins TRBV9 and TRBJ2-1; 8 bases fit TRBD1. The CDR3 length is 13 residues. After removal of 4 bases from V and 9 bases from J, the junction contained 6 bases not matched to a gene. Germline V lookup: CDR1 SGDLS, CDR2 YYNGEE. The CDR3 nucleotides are TGTGCCAGCAGCACCGGGACAGGCACTGAGCAGTTCTTC. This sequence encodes CASSTGTGTEQFF.

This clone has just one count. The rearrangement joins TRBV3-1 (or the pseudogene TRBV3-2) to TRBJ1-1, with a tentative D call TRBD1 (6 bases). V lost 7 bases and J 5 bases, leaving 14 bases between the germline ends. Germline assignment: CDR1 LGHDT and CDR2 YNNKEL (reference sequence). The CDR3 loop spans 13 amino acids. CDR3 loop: CASTRGGRTEAFF. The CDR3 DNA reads TGTGCCAGCACCCGGGGGGGGCGGACTGAAGCTTTCTTT.

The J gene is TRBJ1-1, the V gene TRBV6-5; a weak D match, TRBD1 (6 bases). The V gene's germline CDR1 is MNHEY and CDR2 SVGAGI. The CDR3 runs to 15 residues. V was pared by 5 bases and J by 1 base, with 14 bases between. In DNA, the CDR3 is TGTGCCAGCAGTACGGGTCACAGGGCGAACACTGAAGCTTTCTTT. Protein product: CASSTGHRANTEAFF.

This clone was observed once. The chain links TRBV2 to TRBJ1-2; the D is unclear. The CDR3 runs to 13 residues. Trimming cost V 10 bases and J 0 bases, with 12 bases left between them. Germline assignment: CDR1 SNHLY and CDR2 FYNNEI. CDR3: CATTNKPNYGYTF. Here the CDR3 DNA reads TGTGCCACCACGAATAAGCCTAACTATGGCTACACCTTC.

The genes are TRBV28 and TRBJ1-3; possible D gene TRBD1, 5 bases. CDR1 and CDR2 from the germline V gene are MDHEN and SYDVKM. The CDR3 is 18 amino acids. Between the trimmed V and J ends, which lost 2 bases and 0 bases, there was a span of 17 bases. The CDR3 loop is CASSLVGAGTYSGNTIYF. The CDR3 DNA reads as TGTGCCAGCAGTTTAGTCGGGGCAGGGACTTACTCTGGAAACACCATATATTTT.

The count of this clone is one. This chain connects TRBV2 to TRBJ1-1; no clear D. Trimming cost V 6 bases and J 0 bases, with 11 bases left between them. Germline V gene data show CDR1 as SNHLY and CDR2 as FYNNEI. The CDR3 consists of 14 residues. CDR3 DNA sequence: TGTGCCAGCAGCCCGCGGAACATGAACACTGAAGCTTTCTTT. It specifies CASSPRNMNTEAFF.

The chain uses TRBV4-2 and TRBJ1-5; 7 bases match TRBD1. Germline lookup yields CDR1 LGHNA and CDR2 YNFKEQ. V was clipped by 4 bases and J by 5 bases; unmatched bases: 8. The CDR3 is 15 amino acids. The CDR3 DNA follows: TGTGCCAGCAGCCCAGGACAGGAGGCATATCAGCCCCAGCATTTT. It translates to CASSPGQEAYQPQHF.

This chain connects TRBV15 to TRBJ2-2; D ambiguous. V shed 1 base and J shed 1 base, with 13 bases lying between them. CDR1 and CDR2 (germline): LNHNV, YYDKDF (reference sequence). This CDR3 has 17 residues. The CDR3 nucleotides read TGTGCCACCAGCAGAGCCCGCGGCGGCGAGAACACCGGGGAGCTGTTTTTT. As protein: CATSRARGGENTGELFF.

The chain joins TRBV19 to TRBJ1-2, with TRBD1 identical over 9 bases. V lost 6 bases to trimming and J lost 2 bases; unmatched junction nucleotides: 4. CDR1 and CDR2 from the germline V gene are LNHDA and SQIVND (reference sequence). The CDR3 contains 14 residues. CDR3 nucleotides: TGTGCCAGTAGCCGGGACAGGGACAACTATGGCTACACCTTC. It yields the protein CASSRDRDNYGYTF.

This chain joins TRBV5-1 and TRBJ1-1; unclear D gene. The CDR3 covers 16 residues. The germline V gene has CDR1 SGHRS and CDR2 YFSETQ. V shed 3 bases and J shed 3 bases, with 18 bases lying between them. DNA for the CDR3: TGCGCCAGCAGCTCCCGTCCTCCCCCGGCGCACACTGAAGCTTTCTTT. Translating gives CASSSRPPPAHTEAFF.

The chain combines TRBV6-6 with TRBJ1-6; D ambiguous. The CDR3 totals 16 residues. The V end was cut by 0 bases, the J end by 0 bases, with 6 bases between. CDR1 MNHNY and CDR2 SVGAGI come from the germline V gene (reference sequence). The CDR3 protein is CASSYSASSYNSPLHF. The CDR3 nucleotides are TGTGCCAGCAGTTACTCCGCCAGCTCCTATAATTCACCCCTCCACTTT.

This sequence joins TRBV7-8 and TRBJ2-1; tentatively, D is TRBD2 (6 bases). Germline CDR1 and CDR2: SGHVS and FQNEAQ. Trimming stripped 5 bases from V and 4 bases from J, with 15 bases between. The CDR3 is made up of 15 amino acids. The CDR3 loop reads CASSRSGSGYNEQFF. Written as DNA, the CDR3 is TGTGCCAGCAGCCGCTCGGGTAGCGGTTACAATGAGCAGTTCTTC.

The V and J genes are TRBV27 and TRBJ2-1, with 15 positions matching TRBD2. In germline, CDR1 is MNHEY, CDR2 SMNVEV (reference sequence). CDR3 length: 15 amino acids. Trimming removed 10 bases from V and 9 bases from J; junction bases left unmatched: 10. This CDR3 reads CATSRTSGGASEQFF. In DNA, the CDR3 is TGTGCCACCAGCCGGACTAGCGGGGGGGCTAGTGAGCAGTTCTTC.

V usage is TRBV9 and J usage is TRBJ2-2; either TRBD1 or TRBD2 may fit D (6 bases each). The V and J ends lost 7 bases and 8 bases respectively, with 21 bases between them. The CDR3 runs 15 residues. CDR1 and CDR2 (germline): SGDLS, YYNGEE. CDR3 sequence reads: CASASNPGATGELFF. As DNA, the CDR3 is TGTGCCAGCGCCAGCAATCCGGGGGCAACAGGGGAGCTGTTTTTT.

This CDR3 is CASSLAGGYNSPLHF. CDR3 coding DNA: TGTGCCAGCAGCTTAGCAGGGGGTTATAATTCACCCCTCCACTTT. The chain links TRBV11-2 to TRBJ1-6; 7 bases match TRBD1. Losses at the gene ends were 1 base for V and 4 bases for J; bases not matched to a gene: 1. The germline CDR1 and CDR2 sequences are SGHAT and FQNNGV. There are 15 residues in the CDR3. Complete variable domain (other parts from reference TRBV11-2 and TRBJ1-6): EAGVAQSPRYKIIEKRQSVAFWCNPISGHATLYWYQQILGQGPKLLIQFQNNGVVDDSQLPKDRFSAERLKGVDSTLKIQPAKLEDSAVYLCASSLAGGYNSPLHFGNGTRLTVT.

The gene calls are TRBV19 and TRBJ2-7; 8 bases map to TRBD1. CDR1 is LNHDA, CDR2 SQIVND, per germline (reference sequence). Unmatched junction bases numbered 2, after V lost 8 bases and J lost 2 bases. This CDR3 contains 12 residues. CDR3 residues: CASGQGPYEQYF. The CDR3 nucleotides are TGTGCCAGTGGACAGGGACCCTACGAGCAGTACTTC.

CDR3 protein: CASSLGGETYNSPLHF. The CDR3 DNA sequence: TGTGCCAGCAGCTTGGGGGGAGAGACCTATAATTCACCCCTCCACTTT. The V call is TRBV5-6, the J call TRBJ1-6; D gene uncertain. The CDR3 is 16 amino acids. The V gene lost 0 bases and the J gene lost 2 bases, with 9 bases spanning the gap. Germline CDR1 reads SGHDT; CDR2 reads YYEEEE.

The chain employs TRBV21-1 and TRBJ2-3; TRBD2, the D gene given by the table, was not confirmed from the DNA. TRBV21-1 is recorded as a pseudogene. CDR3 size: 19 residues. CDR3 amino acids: CASSNPRGLAGGSTDTQYF. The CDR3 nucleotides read TGTGCCAGCAGCAACCCGCGAGGACTAGCGGGGGGATCCACAGATACGCAGTATTTT.

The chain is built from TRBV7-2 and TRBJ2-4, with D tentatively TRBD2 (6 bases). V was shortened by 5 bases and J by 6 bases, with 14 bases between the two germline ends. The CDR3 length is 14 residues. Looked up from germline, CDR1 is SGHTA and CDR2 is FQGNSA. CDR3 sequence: CASSENRLGNIQYF. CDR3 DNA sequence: TGTGCCAGCAGCGAAAATAGACTAGGAAACATTCAGTACTTC.

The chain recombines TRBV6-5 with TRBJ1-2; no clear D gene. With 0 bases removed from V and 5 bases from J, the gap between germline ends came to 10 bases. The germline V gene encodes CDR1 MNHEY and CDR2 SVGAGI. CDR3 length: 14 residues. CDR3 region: CASSYSGSRYGYTF. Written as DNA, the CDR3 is TGTGCCAGCAGTTACTCGGGCTCCCGTTATGGCTACACCTTC.

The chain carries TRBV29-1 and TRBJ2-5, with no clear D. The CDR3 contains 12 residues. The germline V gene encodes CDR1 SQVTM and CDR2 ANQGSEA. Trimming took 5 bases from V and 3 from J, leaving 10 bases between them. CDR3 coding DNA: TGCAGCGTTTCGGGTTTTGAAGAGACCCAGTACTTC. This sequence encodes CSVSGFEETQYF. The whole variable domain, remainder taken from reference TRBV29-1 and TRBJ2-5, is SAVISQKPSRDICQRGTSLTIQCQVDSQVTMMFWYRQQPGQSLTLIATANQGSEATYESGFVIDKFPISRPNLTFSTLTVSNMSPEDSSIYLCSVSGFEETQYFGPGTRLLVL.

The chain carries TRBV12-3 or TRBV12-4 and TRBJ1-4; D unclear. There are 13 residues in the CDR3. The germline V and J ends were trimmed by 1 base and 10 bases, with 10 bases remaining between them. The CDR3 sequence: CASSLGSEGKLFF. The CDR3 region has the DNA TGTGCCAGCAGTTTAGGCAGCGAAGGAAAACTGTTTTTT.

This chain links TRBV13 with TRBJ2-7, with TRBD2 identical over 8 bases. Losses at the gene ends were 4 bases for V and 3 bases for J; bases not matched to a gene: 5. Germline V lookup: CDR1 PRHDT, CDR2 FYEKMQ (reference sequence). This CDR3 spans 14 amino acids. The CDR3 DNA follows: TGTGCCAGCAGCTCCGCGACTAGCGTCTACGAGCAGTACTTC. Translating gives CASSSATSVYEQYF.